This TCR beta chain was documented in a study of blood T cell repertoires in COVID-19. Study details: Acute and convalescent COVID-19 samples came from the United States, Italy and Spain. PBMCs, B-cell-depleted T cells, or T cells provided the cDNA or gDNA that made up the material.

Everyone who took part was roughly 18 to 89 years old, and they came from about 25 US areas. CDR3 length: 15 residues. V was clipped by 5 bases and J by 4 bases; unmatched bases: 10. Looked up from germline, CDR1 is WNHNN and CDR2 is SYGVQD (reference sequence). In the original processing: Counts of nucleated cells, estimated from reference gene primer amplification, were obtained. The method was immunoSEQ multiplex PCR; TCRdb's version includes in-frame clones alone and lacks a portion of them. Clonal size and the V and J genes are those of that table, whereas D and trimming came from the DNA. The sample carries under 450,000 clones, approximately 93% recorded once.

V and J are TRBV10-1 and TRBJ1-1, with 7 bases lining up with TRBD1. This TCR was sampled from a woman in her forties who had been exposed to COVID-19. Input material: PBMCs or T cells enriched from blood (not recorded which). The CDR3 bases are TGCGCCAGCAGTCTTACAGGGGCGGGCGGCACTGAAGCTTTCTTT. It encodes CASSLTGAGGTEAFF.